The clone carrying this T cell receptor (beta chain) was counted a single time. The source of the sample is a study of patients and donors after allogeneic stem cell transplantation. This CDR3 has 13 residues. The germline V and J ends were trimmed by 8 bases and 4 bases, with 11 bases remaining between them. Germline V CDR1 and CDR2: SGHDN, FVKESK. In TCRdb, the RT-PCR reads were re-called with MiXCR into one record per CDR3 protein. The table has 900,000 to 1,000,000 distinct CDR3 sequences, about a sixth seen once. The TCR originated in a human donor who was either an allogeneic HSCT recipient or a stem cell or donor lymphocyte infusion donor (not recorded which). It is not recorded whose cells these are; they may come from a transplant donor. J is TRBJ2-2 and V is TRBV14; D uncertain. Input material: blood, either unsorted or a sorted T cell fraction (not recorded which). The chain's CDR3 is CASDTSGTGELFF. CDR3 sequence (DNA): TGTGCCAGCGATACCTCGGGCACCGGGGAGCTGTTTTTT.